The 13 T cell receptor beta chains presented below share a single source sample, sequenced in a study of blood T cell repertoires in COVID-19. Data came from immunoSEQ multiplex PCR; TCRdb stores just in-frame clones and leaves some out. The data contain roughly 200,000 clones, 70% to 85% of them singletons. Sequencing was carried out using PBMCs or T cells enriched from blood (not recorded which). All receptors come from a woman aged 60 to 75 with acute COVID-19.

The V call is TRBV7-9, the J call TRBJ1-5; 10 bases fit TRBD1. The V gene end was trimmed by 5 bases and the J gene end by 3 bases; junction bases not matched to a gene: 10. There are 17 residues in the CDR3. CDR1 and CDR2 from the germline V gene are SEHNR and FQNEAQ (reference sequence). CDR3 nucleotides: TGTGCCAGCAGCGCGGCCTCGGGACAGGGGCACAATCAGCCCCAGCATTTT. Translated, it gives CASSAASGQGHNQPQHF.

This clone occurred a few times. The rearrangement uses TRBV5-1 and TRBJ1-2, with 7 bases fitting TRBD1. The junction had 6 bases not matched to a gene; V was cut back by 4 bases and J by 3 bases. The CDR3 is made up of 14 amino acids. In germline, CDR1 is SGHRS, CDR2 YFSETQ. The CDR3 region is CASSLSDRHYGYTF. The CDR3 coding sequence is TGCGCCAGCAGCCTTTCGGACAGGCACTATGGCTACACCTTC.

This clone was picked up one time. This chain links TRBV28 with TRBJ2-5; TRBD2 might be the D (5 bases). Per the germline V gene, CDR1 is MDHEN and CDR2 is SYDVKM. V lost 5 bases and J 4 bases, leaving 26 bases between the germline ends. The CDR3 length is 18 residues. The CDR3 bases are TGTGCCAGCAGTCTCCCGCGTGAGGGAATTGGGTTAGGAGAGACCCAGTACTTC. It is translated as CASSLPREGIGLGETQYF. Drawing the rest from reference TRBV28 and TRBJ2-5, the complete variable domain is DVKVTQSSRYLVKRTGEKVFLECVQDMDHENMFWYRQDPGLGLRLIYFSYDVKMKEKGDIPEGYSVSREKKERFSLILESASTNQTSMYLCASSLPREGIGLGETQYFGPGTRLLVL.

The rearrangement links TRBV14 to TRBJ1-2, with TRBD1 matching 7 bases. This CDR3 is 12 amino acids long. The V segment lost 4 bases and the J segment 8 bases; nucleotides outside the gene matches: 4. Germline assignment: CDR1 SGHDN and CDR2 FVKESK. The CDR3 DNA sequence: TGTGCCAGCAGCCCGGGACAGTGGGGCTACACCTTC. Its translation: CASSPGQWGYTF.

This clone was observed a handful of times. The chain employs TRBV10-2 and TRBJ2-1, with TRBD2 matching 8 bases. CDR1 is WSHSY and CDR2 is SAAADI in the germline V gene. This CDR3 has 13 residues. V trimming: 7 bases; J trimming: 5 bases; junction bases outside the gene matches: 4. The CDR3 loop reads CASTGGLNNEQFF. Written as DNA, the CDR3 is TGCGCCAGCACGGGAGGGCTTAACAATGAGCAGTTCTTC.

This chain links TRBV5-6 with TRBJ1-6; D call uncertain. V was shortened by 0 bases and J by 9 bases, with 7 bases between the two germline ends. Germline CDR1 and CDR2: SGHDT and YYEEEE. CDR3 length: 13 residues. The CDR3 sequence is CASSLGPFSPLHF. The CDR3, as DNA: TGTGCCAGCAGCTTGGGGCCATTTTCACCCCTCCACTTT.

The chain recombines TRBV29-1 with TRBJ1-3, with 7 bases lining up with TRBD1. Germline V gene data show CDR1 as SQVTM and CDR2 as ANQGSEA. The CDR3 has 12 residues. V gave up 4 bases and J gave up 5 bases; unmatched junction bases: 2. The CDR3, as DNA: TGCAGCGTTGGGGACAGAAGAAACACCATATATTTT. The encoded protein is CSVGDRRNTIYF.

The chain employs TRBV6-5 and TRBJ1-5; 7 bases fit TRBD1. The CDR3 has 14 residues. Per the germline V gene, CDR1 is MNHEY and CDR2 is SVGAGI. The junction had 11 bases not matched to a gene; V was cut back by 6 bases and J by 9 bases. The CDR3 region is CASRSLQGELPQHF. CDR3 DNA sequence: TGTGCCAGCAGATCACTTCAGGGGGAGCTGCCCCAGCATTTT.

The V and J genes are TRBV29-1 and TRBJ1-1; no definite D call. Trimming stripped 6 bases from V and 0 bases from J, with 11 bases between. From germline, CDR1 is SQVTM and CDR2 ANQGSEA. The CDR3 spans 13 residues. CDR3 protein: CSVRSNMNTEAFF. The CDR3 coding sequence is TGCAGCGTCCGCTCTAATATGAACACTGAAGCTTTCTTT.

The chain carries TRBV6-5 and TRBJ2-2, with 9 bases fitting TRBD2. J gave up 7 bases and V 4 bases, and 7 bases lay outside the gene matches. CDR1 and CDR2 from the germline V gene are MNHEY and SVGAGI. CDR3 size: 15 residues. This CDR3 reads CASSSSGVGVGELFF. CDR3 nucleotides: TGTGCCAGCAGTTCTAGCGGGGTCGGGGTCGGGGAGCTGTTTTTT.

The chain links TRBV4-1 to TRBJ1-2, with D possibly matching TRBD1 (5 bases). V lost 0 bases and J 4 bases, leaving 15 bases between the germline ends. The CDR3 runs to 16 residues. The germline gives CDR1 MGHRA, CDR2 YSYEKL. CDR3 residues: CASSQDVAGLFYGYTF. CDR3 in DNA: TGCGCCAGCAGCCAAGATGTAGCAGGGCTTTTCTATGGCTACACCTTC.

CDR3 nucleotides: TGTGCCAGCAGCTTGCCGGACAGGATAAGTGGCTACACCTTC. Its protein product is CASSLPDRISGYTF. The chain joins TRBV7-2 to TRBJ1-2; 7 bases map to TRBD1. The CDR3 is 14 residues long. V lost 3 bases and J lost 7; bases outside the gene matches: 8. Germline assignment: CDR1 SGHTA and CDR2 FQGNSA.

This clone showed up just once. The chain is built from TRBV18 and TRBJ1-3, with TRBD1 matching 9 bases. Germline CDR1 KGHSH, CDR2 LQKENI. V shed 4 bases and J 2 bases; nucleotides not matched to a gene: 6. This CDR3 has 16 amino acids. Here the CDR3 reads CASSLRTGEAGNTIYF. The DNA of the CDR3 is TGTGCCAGCTCACTTAGGACAGGGGAGGCTGGAAACACCATATATTTT.